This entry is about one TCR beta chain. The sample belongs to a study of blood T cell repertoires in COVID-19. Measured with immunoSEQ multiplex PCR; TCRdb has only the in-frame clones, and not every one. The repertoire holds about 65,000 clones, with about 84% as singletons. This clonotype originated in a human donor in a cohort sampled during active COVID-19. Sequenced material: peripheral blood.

The CDR3 DNA reads TGTGCCAGCAGCCCCGGGACAGGGATGGGGAATGAGCAGTTCTTC. Translated, it gives CASSPGTGMGNEQFF. The chain employs TRBV14 and TRBJ2-1; the match to TRBD1 covers 9 bases. The germline gives CDR1 SGHDN, CDR2 FVKESK. Trimming cost V 4 bases and J 7 bases; bases outside gene matches: 8. The CDR3 contains 15 residues. Variable domain in full (rest from reference TRBV14 and TRBJ2-1): EAGVTQFPSHSVIEKGQTVTLRCDPISGHDNLYWYRRVMGKEIKFLLHFVKESKQDESGMPNNRFLAERTGGTYSTLKVQPAELEDSGVYFCASSPGTGMGNEQFFGPGTRLTVL.